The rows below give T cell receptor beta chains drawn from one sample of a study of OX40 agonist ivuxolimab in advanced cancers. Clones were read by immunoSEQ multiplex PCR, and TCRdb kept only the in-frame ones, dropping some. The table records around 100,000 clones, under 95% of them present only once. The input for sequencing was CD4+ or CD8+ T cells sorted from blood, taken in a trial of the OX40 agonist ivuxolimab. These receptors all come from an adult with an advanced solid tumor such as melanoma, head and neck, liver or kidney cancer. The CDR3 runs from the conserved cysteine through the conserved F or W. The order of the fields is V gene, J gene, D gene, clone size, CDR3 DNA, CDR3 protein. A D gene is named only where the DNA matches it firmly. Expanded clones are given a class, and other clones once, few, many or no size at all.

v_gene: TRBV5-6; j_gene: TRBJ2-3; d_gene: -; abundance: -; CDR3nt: TGTGCCAGCAGCCGCACGGTTACTAGCACAGATACGCAGTATTTT; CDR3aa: CASSRTVTSTDTQYF
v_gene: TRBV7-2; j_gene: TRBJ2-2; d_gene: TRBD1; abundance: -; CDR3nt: TGTGCCAGCAGCCTTCCACAGGGGAAGACCGGGGAGCTGTTTTTT; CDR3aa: CASSLPQGKTGELFF
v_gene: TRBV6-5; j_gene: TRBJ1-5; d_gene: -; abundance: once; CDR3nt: TGTGCCAGCACCGCGAAGGGGGGGAGCAATCAGCCCCAGCATTTT; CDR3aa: CASTAKGGSNQPQHF
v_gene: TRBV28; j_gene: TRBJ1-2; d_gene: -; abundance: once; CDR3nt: TGTGCCAGCAGATCGACTGACCCGGGGACGGGAGGCTACACCTTC; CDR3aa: CASRSTDPGTGGYTF
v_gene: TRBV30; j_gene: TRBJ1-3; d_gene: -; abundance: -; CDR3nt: TGTGCCTGGAGTGTAAGCAGTACGAGAAACACCATATATTTT; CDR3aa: CAWSVSSTRNTIYF
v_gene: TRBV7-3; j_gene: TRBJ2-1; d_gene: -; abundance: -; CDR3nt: TGTGCCAGCAGCCCCGCCCCAGCTACCTACAATGAGCAGTTCTTC; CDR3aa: CASSPAPATYNEQFF
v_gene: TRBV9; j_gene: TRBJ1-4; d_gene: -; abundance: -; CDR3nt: TGTGCCAGCAGCGTAGGCGGGGTATGGGAAAAACTGTTTTTT; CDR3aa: CASSVGGVWEKLFF
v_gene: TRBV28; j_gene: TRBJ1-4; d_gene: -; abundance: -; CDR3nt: TGTGCCAGCAGGAACGATGGCGGGTGGAATGAAAAACTGTTTTTT; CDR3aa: CASRNDGGWNEKLFF
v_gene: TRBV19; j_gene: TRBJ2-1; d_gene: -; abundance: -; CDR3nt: TGTGCCAGTAGTACAATAGGGAGACAGTACAATGAGCAGTTCTTC; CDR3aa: CASSTIGRQYNEQFF
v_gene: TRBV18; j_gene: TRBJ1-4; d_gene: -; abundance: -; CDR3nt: TGTGCCAGCTCACCACGGGGGAGGTCGGATGAAAAACTGTTTTTT; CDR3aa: CASSPRGRSDEKLFF
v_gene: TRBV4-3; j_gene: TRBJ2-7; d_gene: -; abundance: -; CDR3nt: TGCGCCAGCAGCCAAGAAGGTGGGGGGACCTACGAGCAGTACTTC; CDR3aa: CASSQEGGGTYEQYF
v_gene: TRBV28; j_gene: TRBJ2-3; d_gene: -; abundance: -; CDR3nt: TGTGCCAGCAGTTCCCCACCTCTTGGTTATGGTCTGCACCCAGATACGCAGTATTTT; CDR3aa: CASSSPPLGYGLHPDTQYF
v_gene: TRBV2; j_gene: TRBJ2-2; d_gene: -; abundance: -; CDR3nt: TGTGCCAGCAGTGAATACGGACAACTGGGCGGGGAGCTGTTTTTT; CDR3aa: CASSEYGQLGGELFF
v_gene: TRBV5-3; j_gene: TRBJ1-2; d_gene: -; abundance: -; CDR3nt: TGTGCCAGAAGCCCCGACCCCCCAAGCGGCTACACCTTC; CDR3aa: CARSPDPPSGYTF
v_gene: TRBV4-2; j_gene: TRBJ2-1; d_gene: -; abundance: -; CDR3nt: TGTGCCAGCAGCCAAGATCGAGGGGACACCTACAATGAGCAGTTCTTC; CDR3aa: CASSQDRGDTYNEQFF
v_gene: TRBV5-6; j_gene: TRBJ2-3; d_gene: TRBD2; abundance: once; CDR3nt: TGTGCCAGCAGCTTTCCAGGGACTAGCGGGAGCTGGGATACGCAGTATTTT; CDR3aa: CASSFPGTSGSWDTQYF
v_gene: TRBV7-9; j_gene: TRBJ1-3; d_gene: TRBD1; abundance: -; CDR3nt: TGTGCCAGCAACGGACAGGGGTTCTCTGGAAACACCATATATTTT; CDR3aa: CASNGQGFSGNTIYF
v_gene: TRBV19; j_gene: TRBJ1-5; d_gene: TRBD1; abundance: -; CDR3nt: TGTGCCAGTAGTAAGGAACAGGGGTATCAGCCCCAGCATTTT; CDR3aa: CASSKEQGYQPQHF
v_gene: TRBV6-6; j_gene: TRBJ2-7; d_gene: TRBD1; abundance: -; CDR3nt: TGTGCCAGCGGACAGGGGGCAGACTACGAGCAGTACTTC; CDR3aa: CASGQGADYEQYF
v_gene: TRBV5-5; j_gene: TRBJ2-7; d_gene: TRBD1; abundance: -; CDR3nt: TGTGCCAGCAGCTCCCCATGGACAGGGAACTACGAGCAGTACTTC; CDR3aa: CASSSPWTGNYEQYF
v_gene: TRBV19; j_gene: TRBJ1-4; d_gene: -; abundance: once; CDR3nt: TGTGCCAGTAGTACGTCCGGACAGTCAAGAACTAATGAAAAACTGTTTTTT; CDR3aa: CASSTSGQSRTNEKLFF
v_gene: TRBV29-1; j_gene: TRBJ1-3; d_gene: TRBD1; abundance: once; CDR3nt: TGCAGCGTTATATGGGGACAGGCAAGCTCTGGAAACACCATATATTTT; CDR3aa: CSVIWGQASSGNTIYF
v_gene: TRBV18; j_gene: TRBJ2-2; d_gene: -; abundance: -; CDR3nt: TGTGCCAGCTCACCACAGGGTCATGGCGGGGAGCTGTTTTTT; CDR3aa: CASSPQGHGGELFF
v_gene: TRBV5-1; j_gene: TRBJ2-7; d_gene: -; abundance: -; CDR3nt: TGCGCCAGCAGCACAGGCCCGGACGGAGCCTACGAGCAGTACTTC; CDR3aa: CASSTGPDGAYEQYF
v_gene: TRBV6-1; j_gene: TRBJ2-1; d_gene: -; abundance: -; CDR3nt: TGTGCCAGCAGTGAACGTTCGAGGGGGGGCTACAATGAGCAGTTCTTC; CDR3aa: CASSERSRGGYNEQFF
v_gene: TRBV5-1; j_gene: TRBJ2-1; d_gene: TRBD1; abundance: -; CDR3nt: TGCGCCAGCAGCCCGGGACAGACCTACAATGAGCAGTTCTTC; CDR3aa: CASSPGQTYNEQFF
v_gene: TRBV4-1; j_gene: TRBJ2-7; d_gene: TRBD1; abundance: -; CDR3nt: TGCGCCAGCAGCCAAGACGTCAGGGGGAGCTCCTACGAGCAGTACTTC; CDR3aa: CASSQDVRGSSYEQYF
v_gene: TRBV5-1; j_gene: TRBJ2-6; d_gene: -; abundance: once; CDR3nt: TGCGCCAGCAGCATGAACTCTGGGGCCAACGTCCTGACTTTC; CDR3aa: CASSMNSGANVLTF
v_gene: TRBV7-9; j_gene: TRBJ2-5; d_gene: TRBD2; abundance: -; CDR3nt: TGTGCCAGCAGCCAAGGGGTAGCGGGAGGGCCCGGGGAGACCCAGTACTTC; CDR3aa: CASSQGVAGGPGETQYF